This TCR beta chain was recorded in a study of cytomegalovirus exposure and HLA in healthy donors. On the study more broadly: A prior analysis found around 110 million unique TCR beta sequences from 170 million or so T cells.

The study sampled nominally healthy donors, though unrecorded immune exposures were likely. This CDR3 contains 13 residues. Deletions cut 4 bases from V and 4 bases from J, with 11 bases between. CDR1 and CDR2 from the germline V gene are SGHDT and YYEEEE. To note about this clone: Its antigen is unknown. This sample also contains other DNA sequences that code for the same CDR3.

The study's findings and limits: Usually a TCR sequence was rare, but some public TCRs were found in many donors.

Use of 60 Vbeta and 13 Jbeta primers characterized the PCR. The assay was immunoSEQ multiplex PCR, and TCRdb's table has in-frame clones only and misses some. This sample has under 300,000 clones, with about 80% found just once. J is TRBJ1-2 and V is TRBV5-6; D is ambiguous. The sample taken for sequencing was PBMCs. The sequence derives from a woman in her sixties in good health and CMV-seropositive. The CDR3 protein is CASSPRQVYGYTF. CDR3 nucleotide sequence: TGTGCCAGCAGCCCCAGGCAGGTCTATGGCTACACCTTC.